Shown below are 13 T cell receptor beta chains from a single sample sequenced in a study of a mutant IDH1 vaccine in newly diagnosed glioma (dated by TCRdb to the early 2020s). The library relied on the immunoSEQ multiplex PCR assay. Not all clones reach the TCRdb copy of this immuneACCESS table, which keeps in-frame sequences only. Checked studies attribute under half of the gap to unresolved V genes and leave the rest unexplained. This sample comprises roughly 38,000 clones, around 78% of them detected only once. Clones ranked in the top ten supply over 7.5% of the sample. Explained via the paper, the time point label denotes: baseline, week 1 (first vaccination visit). Explained via the paper, the treatment or condition label denotes: pre-vaccination baseline after standard-of-care therapy. The starting material was PBMCs, obtained from a glioma patient treated with radiotherapy, temozolomide or both. Receptor source: a man aged 40-49 years with glioma. Some clones in this sample may be carry-over from other donors' samples.

The rearrangement links TRBV5-1 to TRBJ2-3, with TRBD1 matching over 9 bases. CDR3 length equals 15 residues. CDR1 SGHRS and CDR2 YFSETQ come from the germline V gene. With V trimmed by 4 bases and J by 5 bases, 8 bases remained unmatched. CDR3 DNA sequence: TGCGCCAGCAGCCCCGGGACAGGGTGGCGAGATACGCAGTATTTT. Protein: CASSPGTGWRDTQYF.

This chain joins TRBV15 and TRBJ2-1; perhaps D is TRBD1 or TRBD2 (6 bases each). The CDR3 contains 15 residues. From germline, CDR1 is LNHNV and CDR2 YYDKDF (reference sequence). Trimming shortened V by 4 bases and J by 2 bases, and 12 bases separated the two germline ends. The CDR3 is CATSKPGGTYNEQFF. The CDR3 nucleotides are TGTGCCACCAGCAAGCCCGGGGGCACCTACAATGAGCAGTTCTTC.

This rearrangement joins TRBV6-5 to TRBJ2-3; D is possibly TRBD1 (5 bases). V lost 10 bases, J lost 3 bases, and 20 bases lay in between. The germline V gene has CDR1 MNHEY and CDR2 SVGAGI. The length of the CDR3 is 15 residues. The CDR3 DNA reads TGTGCCACAAACGGGCTGGGGCAAAGGACAGATACGCAGTATTTT. It is translated as CATNGLGQRTDTQYF.

There are a few counts of this clone. The chain couples TRBV30 to TRBJ1-1; TRBD1 matches at 12 bases. The CDR3 sequence is 15 residues long. Germline CDR1 GTSNPN, CDR2 SVGIG (reference sequence). V gave up 3 bases and J gave up 8 bases; unmatched junction bases: 10. The CDR3: CAWRIPGQGAREAFF. DNA of the CDR3: TGTGCCTGGAGGATTCCGGGACAGGGGGCAAGGGAAGCTTTCTTT.

This chain uses TRBV19 with TRBJ1-3; unclear D gene. Trimming took off 5 bases at V and 0 bases at J, with 17 bases between the two ends. Germline loops: CDR1 LNHDA, CDR2 SQIVND (reference sequence). The CDR3 is made up of 17 amino acids. The CDR3 region is CASSALRGSSSGNTIYF. CDR3 coding DNA: TGTGCCAGTAGTGCCCTCCGGGGTTCGTCCTCTGGAAACACCATATATTTT.

The chain joins TRBV2 to TRBJ1-4; unclear D gene. CDR1 and CDR2 (germline): SNHLY, FYNNEI. This CDR3 comprises 13 residues. The germline V and J ends were trimmed by 0 bases and 8 bases, with 7 bases remaining between them. CDR3 DNA sequence: TGTGCCAGCAGTGAAGCGCGTGGGGAAAAACTGTTTTTT. It is translated as CASSEARGEKLFF.

J is TRBJ1-1 and V is TRBV28; TRBD1 matches 10 bases. CDR3 length: 15 amino acids. V dropped 4 bases and J dropped 5; count of bases not matched to a gene: 7. Germline V lookup: CDR1 MDHEN, CDR2 SYDVKM. The CDR3: CASSSGGGQGTEAFF. DNA for the CDR3: TGTGCCAGCAGTTCCGGCGGGGGACAGGGGACTGAAGCTTTCTTT.

This chain uses TRBV9 with TRBJ2-3, with D perhaps matching TRBD2 (6 bases). This CDR3 is built from 14 residues. Trimming removed 0 bases from V and 3 bases from J, with 8 bases in between. Germline V gene data show CDR1 as SGDLS and CDR2 as YYNGEE. The CDR3 nucleotides read TGTGCCAGCAGCGTAGGGCGGGGAACAGATACGCAGTATTTT. It translates to CASSVGRGTDTQYF.

This chain links TRBV5-6 with TRBJ2-7; TRBD1 aligns across 8 bases. V trimming: 3 bases; J trimming: 5 bases; junction bases outside the gene matches: 7. The CDR3 runs 14 residues. Germline V gene sequence: CDR1 SGHDT, CDR2 YYEEEE. In DNA form, the CDR3 reads TGTGCCAGCAGCTGGACAGGGACCGTGAACGAGCAGTACTTC. It yields the protein CASSWTGTVNEQYF. The full variable domain, rest sourced from reference TRBV5-6 and TRBJ2-7, is DAGVTQSPTHLIKTRGQQVTLRCSPKSGHDTVSWYQQALGQGPQFIFQYYEEEERQRGNFPDRFSGHQFPNYSSELNVNALLLGDSALYLCASSWTGTVNEQYFGPGTRLTVT.

The J gene is TRBJ1-2, the V gene TRBV5-4; weak D call: TRBD1 (5 bases). V was clipped by 5 bases and J by 7 bases, with 18 bases between them. The CDR3 loop spans 14 amino acids. Germline assignment: CDR1 SGHNT and CDR2 YYREEE (reference sequence). CDR3 loop: CASRVPGHLSGYTF. The DNA of the CDR3 is TGTGCCAGCAGAGTCCCCGGACACCTATCTGGCTACACCTTC.

The rearrangement joins TRBV4-1 to TRBJ1-2; D unclear. The CDR3 is 16 amino acids. The germline V gene has CDR1 MGHRA and CDR2 YSYEKL. The V end was cut by 1 base, the J end by 4 bases, with 16 bases between. The CDR3 region is CASSQGAADPLYGYTF. CDR3 sequence (DNA): TGCGCCAGCAGCCAAGGGGCTGCGGACCCCCTCTATGGCTACACCTTC.

The chain carries TRBV30 and TRBJ2-7; D is unresolved. V was clipped by 2 bases and J by 4 bases, with 6 bases between them. The CDR3 extends over 11 amino acids. CDR1 is GTSNPN and CDR2 is SVGIG in the germline V gene (reference sequence). CDR3 region: CAWSLGYEQYF. CDR3 DNA sequence: TGTGCCTGGAGTCTTGGGTACGAGCAGTACTTC.

CDR3 nucleotide sequence: TGCGCCAGCAGCTTAAGGACAGGGGTAAATGAAGGCTACACCTTC. Its translation: CASSLRTGVNEGYTF. The chain recombines TRBV5-1 with TRBJ1-2; 9 bases fit TRBD1. The V gene's germline CDR1 is SGHRS and CDR2 YFSETQ. Germline trimming cut 2 bases from V and 8 bases from J; bases unmatched to any gene: 10. The CDR3 length is 15 residues.